Included here is one TCR beta chain sequence, with context. Its antigen is still unknown. Germline V CDR1 and CDR2: SGHTA, FQGTGA. V shed 5 bases and J shed 5 bases, with 10 bases lying between them. The CDR3 has 13 amino acids. The sample comes from a study of T cell responses to AZD1222 COVID-19 vaccine. The study, taken as a whole, reports: Baseline serostatus was positive in only a handful of AZD1222 recipients. Vaccine-associated CD4 TCRs ranged over spike, dominating at 160-218 and 743-854. Targeting of unmutated variant regions was reportedly seen in nearly half of spike-specific TCRs. In a largely white British group with more females than males, clonal diversity was possibly underestimated.

The table came from immunoSEQ multiplex PCR; TCRdb's copy has only in-frame clones and leaves some out. Of around 130,000 clones detected, approximately 85% appear once; the ten largest clones hold almost 9.5%. The receptor's source is an adult in good health. V usage is TRBV7-3 and J usage is TRBJ2-1; D call uncertain. This sample comprised peripheral blood, obtained on day 0 of AZD1222 vaccination. CDR3 DNA: TGTGCCAGCAGCCCCGTTGAACACAATGAGCAGTTCTTC. Its translation: CASSPVEHNEQFF.